Listed below are T cell receptor beta chains from one sample, sequenced in a study of vaccination and CD4 T cells after COVID-19. Their cognate antigens are unknown. Via MiXCR, TCRdb re-called the PCR reads, giving one row per CDR3 protein. The sample gives about 20,000 distinct CDR3 sequences, roughly 44% of which show up once; around an eighth is in the top ten. Sequencing was done on a sample of cultured CD4+ T cells from blood. Receptors were obtained from a human donor with COVID-19. Both conserved end residues are part of each CDR3.

TRBV7-9	TRBJ1-5	CASSQGGGPQHF
TRBV7-6	TRBJ2-3	CASSLAVIGTDTQYF
TRBV7-9	TRBJ2-1	CAGSAGGPYNEQFF
TRBV4-1	TRBJ2-3	CASSLDTDTQYF
TRBV5-1	TRBJ1-1	CATGQGLSNTEAFF
TRBV19	TRBJ2-2	CASMSAGGPGTGELFF
TRBV20-1	TRBJ2-7	CSAFDSSYEQYF
TRBV10-2	TRBJ2-3	CASRAGPSTDTQYF
TRBV6-1	TRBJ1-1	CASTLRQGNTEAFF
TRBV18	TRBJ1-1	CASSLGRNTEAFF
TRBV20-1	TRBJ1-6	CSARATGILSNSPLHF
TRBV7-9	TRBJ2-7	CASSLMAGGLNEQYF
TRBV6-5	TRBJ1-1	CASSYKGSGEAFF
TRBV20-1	TRBJ1-1	CSAAYTPGQVFGGENTEAFF
TRBV30	TRBJ1-5	CAWSPPDRPQHF
TRBV19	TRBJ2-5	CASSIISLAGGQETQYF
TRBV6-1	TRBJ1-4	CASRPRRNEKLFF
TRBV12-5	TRBJ1-2	CASGLGSEGGYTF
TRBV29-1	TRBJ2-7	CSVVWATYEQYF
TRBV6-4	TRBJ1-4	CASSLVGPLEKLFF
TRBV20-1	TRBJ2-5	CSARDLAASGGVGQETQYF
TRBV20-1	TRBJ2-4	CSARDPGTGDNDIQYF
TRBV2	TRBJ2-5	CASSSTTLPAQYF
TRBV12-3/TRBV12-4	TRBJ2-5	CASSPFDRGQETQYF
TRBV2	TRBJ1-2	CASSERLQGAYGYTF
TRBV28	TRBJ1-2	CASSPPGQGAGGYTF
TRBV25-1	TRBJ2-5	CASSYGQQETQYF
TRBV19	TRBJ1-1	CASSIVAGVPRGATEAFF
TRBV7-2	TRBJ2-3	CASSTLSGGYTQYF
TRBV20-1	TRBJ1-2	CSAEHRNYGYTF
TRBV27	TRBJ2-5	CASSTQETQYF
TRBV28	TRBJ2-5	CASLSRGVETQYF
TRBV20-1	TRBJ2-5	CSAIGSQETQYF
TRBV5-1	TRBJ1-1	CASSLTGNTEAFF
TRBV24-1	TRBJ2-4	CATSDSDRGRDIQYF
TRBV5-4	TRBJ2-1	CASSRADYNEQFF
TRBV2	TRBJ2-3	CASSRDRTDTQYF
TRBV19	TRBJ2-6	CASGTDRTGANVLTF
TRBV10-1	TRBJ2-2	CASSVDGDIGTGELFF
TRBV19	TRBJ2-2	CASSIVRGTFTGELFF
TRBV25-1	TRBJ1-5	CASSTQGLNQPQHF